Here is one T cell receptor (beta chain) with its context. These data come from a study of blood T cell repertoires in COVID-19. This table comes from immunoSEQ multiplex PCR, and its TCRdb copy is limited to in-frame clones, with some not included. Counted here are 300,000 or so clones, about 85% occurring once; the ten biggest clones make up 4.1%. Trimming removed 2 bases from V and 0 bases from J, with 11 bases in between. The length of the CDR3 is 15 residues. Germline values: CDR1 KGHSH, CDR2 LQKENI. The chain recombines TRBV18 with TRBJ2-7; a weak D match, TRBD1 (6 bases). Sequenced: peripheral blood. This TCR was recovered from a woman between 50 and 59 years old with active or convalescent COVID-19. As DNA, the CDR3 is TGTGCCAGCTCACCAGGGGGCCCTCCCTCCTACGAGCAGTACTTC. This codes for CASSPGGPPSYEQYF.